The 26 T cell receptor beta chains below come from one sample, sequenced in a study of OX40 agonist ivuxolimab in advanced cancers. Profiled with immunoSEQ multiplex PCR; TCRdb holds only in-frame clones, not every one. The sample holds 70,000 to 90,000 clones, approximately 91% seen once. The sequencing here drew on CD4+ or CD8+ T cells sorted from blood, taken in a trial of the OX40 agonist ivuxolimab. These receptors came from an adult with an advanced solid tumor such as melanoma, head and neck, liver or kidney cancer.

This clone has more than one count but fewer than ten. This rearrangement joins TRBV7-9 to TRBJ2-7; 10 positions match TRBD1. Germline V lookup: CDR1 SEHNR, CDR2 FQNEAQ (reference sequence). With V trimmed by 5 bases and J by 5 bases, 3 bases remained unmatched. The CDR3 sequence is 13 residues long. The CDR3 DNA reads as TGTGCCAGCAGCGACAGGGGGCCAAACGAGCAGTACTTC. Translating gives CASSDRGPNEQYF.

The chain links TRBV7-2 to TRBJ2-5; D not certain. Between the trimmed V and J ends, which lost 10 bases and 4 bases, there was a span of 19 bases. The germline CDR1 and CDR2 sequences are SGHTA and FQGNSA. The CDR3 length is 14 residues. CDR3 loop: CATTPQPRRETQYF. For the CDR3, the DNA is TGTGCCACCACTCCCCAACCCAGAAGAGAGACCCAGTACTTC. The whole variable domain, filled in from reference TRBV7-2 and TRBJ2-5, reads GAGVSQSPSNKVTEKGKDVELRCDPISGHTALYWYRQSLGQGLEFLIYFQGNSAPDKSGLPSDRFSAERTGGSVSTLTIQRTQQEDSAVYLCATTPQPRRETQYFGPGTRLLVL.

This clone appeared a single time. The genes are TRBV28 and TRBJ1-1; TRBD1 might be the D (5 bases). Between the trimmed V and J ends, which lost 7 bases and 10 bases, there was a span of 25 bases. Per the germline V gene, CDR1 is MDHEN and CDR2 is SYDVKM. The CDR3 runs to 15 residues. The CDR3 DNA sequence: TGTGCCAGCAAGGGTAGCGGGCAGGGCCCCATGGGAGCTTTCTTT. Translating it yields CASKGSGQGPMGAFF.

The V and J genes are TRBV6-5 and TRBJ2-7; the D gene is possibly TRBD1 (6 bases). The CDR3 extends over 14 amino acids. Trimming pared 9 bases from V and 4 bases from J, leaving 19 bases between. CDR1 is MNHEY, CDR2 SVGAGI, per germline. CDR3: CASSLDNRDYEQYF. CDR3 nucleotide sequence: TGTGCCAGTAGTCTAGACAACAGGGATTACGAGCAGTACTTC.

This chain joins TRBV30 and TRBJ2-7; the D gene could be TRBD1 or TRBD2 (5 bases each). Trimming left V 3 bases short and J 5 bases short, with 14 bases between. The CDR3 consists of 13 residues. Germline V gene sequence: CDR1 GTSNPN, CDR2 SVGIG (reference sequence). CDR3 sequence: CAWSLGAPNEQYF. The CDR3, as DNA: TGTGCCTGGAGCCTCGGGGCTCCCAACGAGCAGTACTTC.

The chain links TRBV7-2 to TRBJ2-7; TRBD2 agrees at 7 bases. The trim removed 1 base at V and 4 bases at J, leaving 10 bases unmatched. This CDR3 contains 16 residues. From germline, CDR1 is SGHTA and CDR2 FQGNSA. The DNA of the CDR3 is TGTGCCAGCAGCTTAGGGGTTTCGGGGGGTGGTTACGAGCAGTACTTC. It codes for CASSLGVSGGGYEQYF.

The chain has TRBV7-9 and TRBJ1-4; D perhaps matches TRBD1 (5 bases). The CDR3 runs to 15 residues. Germline V gives CDR1 SEHNR, CDR2 FQNEAQ (reference sequence). The germline V and J ends were trimmed by 4 bases and 3 bases, with 12 bases remaining between them. The CDR3 loop is CASSSGGSANEKLFF. In DNA form, the CDR3 reads TGTGCCAGCAGCTCCGGGGGTAGTGCTAATGAAAAACTGTTTTTT.

The chain is built from TRBV7-9 and TRBJ2-3, with 7 bases fitting TRBD2. Germline V gene data show CDR1 as SEHNR and CDR2 as FQNEAQ (reference sequence). The length of the CDR3 is 16 residues. Trimming took 3 bases from V and 3 from J; bases not matched to a gene: 9. The CDR3 DNA follows: TGTGCCAGCAGCTTTATTGCGGGAGTGCGAACAGATACGCAGTATTTT. Amino acid sequence: CASSFIAGVRTDTQYF.

This rearrangement joins TRBV7-9 to TRBJ1-2, with 8 bases aligning to TRBD1. Germline V CDR1 and CDR2: SEHNR, FQNEAQ (reference sequence). The CDR3 covers 17 residues. After removal of 1 base from V and 1 base from J, the junction contained 8 bases not matched to a gene. The CDR3 loop is CASSLGGGQGLNYGYTF. The CDR3 nucleotides read TGTGCCAGCAGCTTAGGGGGCGGACAGGGCCTTAACTATGGCTACACCTTC. The variable domain in full, completed from reference TRBV7-9 and TRBJ1-2, reads DTGVSQNPRHKITKRGQNVTFRCDPISEHNRLYWYRQTLGQGPEFLTYFQNEAQLEKSRLLSDRFSAERPKGSFSTLEIQRTEQGDSAMYLCASSLGGGQGLNYGYTFGSGTRLTVV.

The rearrangement uses TRBV5-1 and TRBJ2-7; TRBD1 aligns across 7 bases. CDR3 length: 15 residues. The trim removed 2 bases at V and 1 base at J, leaving 6 bases unmatched. Germline values: CDR1 SGHRS, CDR2 YFSETQ. The CDR3 spells CASSFTDRVSYEQYF. CDR3 nucleotides: TGCGCCAGCAGCTTCACAGACAGGGTTTCCTACGAGCAGTACTTC.

For this clone: Distinct nucleotide sequences in the sample also encode this CDR3. This chain uses TRBV6-1 with TRBJ1-5; unclear D gene. V was trimmed by 3 bases and J by 0 bases, leaving 9 bases between them. The CDR3 extends over 15 amino acids. Germline V gives CDR1 MNHNS, CDR2 SASEGT. The CDR3 is CASSEALNSNQPQHF. CDR3 DNA: TGTGCCAGCAGTGAGGCACTGAATAGCAATCAGCCCCAGCATTTT.

The CDR3 bases are TGTGCCAGTAGTATATTAAATCAGCCCCAGCATTTT. Protein: CASSILNQPQHF. V and J are TRBV19 and TRBJ1-5; no clear D gene. Per germline, CDR1 LNHDA and CDR2 SQIVND (reference sequence). The CDR3 has 12 residues. V shed 2 bases and J shed 4 bases, with 3 bases lying between them.

This clone came up once. The limits of the CDR3 on the DNA are not certain, so only TCRdb's listed CDR3 is given. This chain links TRBV7-2 with TRBJ1-5. The germline V gene has CDR1 SGHTA and CDR2 FQGNSA. Inclusive of both ends, the CDR3 amounts to 13 amino acids. The chain's CDR3 is CASSFGEGQPQHF.

This sequence joins TRBV29-1 and TRBJ2-3, with TRBD2 matching 14 bases. CDR3 length: 15 amino acids. Trimming cost V 8 bases and J 3 bases; bases outside gene matches: 7. Germline V lookup: CDR1 SQVTM, CDR2 ANQGSEA. CDR3 sequence (DNA): TGCAGCCTTTCGGGACTAGCGGGAGTAACAGATACGCAGTATTTT. Amino acid sequence: CSLSGLAGVTDTQYF.

The CDR3 coding sequence is TGTGCCACGAACCCGGGACAGTCTAAAGAGACCCAGTACTTC. This sequence encodes CATNPGQSKETQYF. The J gene is TRBJ2-5, the V gene TRBV10-3, with TRBD1 matching over 7 bases. Per the germline V gene, CDR1 is ENHRY and CDR2 is SYGVKD. J gave up 3 bases and V 10 bases, and 11 bases lay outside the gene matches. CDR3 length: 14 residues.

The rearrangement joins TRBV18 to TRBJ2-3, with D possibly matching TRBD1 (5 bases). The V end was cut by 1 base, the J end by 0 bases, with 11 bases between. The germline V gene encodes CDR1 KGHSH and CDR2 LQKENI. The length of the CDR3 is 16 residues. CDR3 nucleotides: TGTGCCAGCTCACCACGGTCAGGGCTGAGCACAGATACGCAGTATTTT. Translating it yields CASSPRSGLSTDTQYF. Supplemented by reference TRBV18 and TRBJ2-3, the full variable domain reads NAGVMQNPRHLVRRRGQEARLRCSPMKGHSHVYWYRQLPEEGLKFMVYLQKENIIDESGMPKERFSAEFPKEGPSILRIQQVVRGDSAAYFCASSPRSGLSTDTQYFGPGTRLTVL.

The chain combines TRBV7-8 with TRBJ2-7; either TRBD1 or TRBD2 may supply D (5 bases each). CDR3 length equals 16 residues. The V end lost 5 bases, the J end lost 6 bases, and 23 bases lay between the germline ends. Germline CDR1 and CDR2: SGHVS and FQNEAQ. CDR3 loop: CASSPGLRGPFGEQYF. Written as DNA, the CDR3 is TGTGCCAGCAGCCCCGGGCTGAGGGGCCCTTTTGGCGAGCAGTACTTC.

J is TRBJ1-1 and V is TRBV4-3; the D gene is possibly TRBD1 (5 bases). In germline, CDR1 is LGHNA, CDR2 YSLEER. This CDR3 is built from 16 residues. V was clipped by 3 bases and J by 1 base, with 15 bases between them. CDR3 region: CASSHAGYGRNTEAFF. CDR3 DNA sequence: TGCGCCAGCAGCCACGCAGGGTATGGGCGGAACACTGAAGCTTTCTTT.

The chain joins TRBV7-9 to TRBJ1-5; possibly TRBD1 for D (5 bases). The CDR3 length is 14 residues. Trimming pared 5 bases from V and 3 bases from J, leaving 11 bases between. In germline, CDR1 is SEHNR, CDR2 FQNEAQ (reference sequence). The CDR3 DNA sequence: TGTGCCAGCAGCCGGGACTTAGACAATCAGCCCCAGCATTTT. Its protein is CASSRDLDNQPQHF.

The J gene is TRBJ2-2, the V gene TRBV6-5; 8 bases line up with TRBD1. Germline CDR1 is MNHEY and CDR2 is SVGAGI. The CDR3 loop spans 15 amino acids. Losses at the gene ends were 6 bases for V and 10 bases for J; bases not matched to a gene: 13. The CDR3 DNA sequence: TGTGCCAGCAGGGCCGGGACAGGTGCCCTCGAGGAGCTGTTTTTT. Encoded protein: CASRAGTGALEELFF.

V and J are TRBV7-2 and TRBJ2-5; 10 nucleotides line up with TRBD2. Losses at the gene ends were 8 bases for V and 5 bases for J; bases not matched to a gene: 8. The CDR3 runs 14 residues. The V gene's germline CDR1 is SGHTA and CDR2 FQGNSA. The CDR3 protein is CASRALAGVETQYF. The CDR3 DNA is TGTGCCAGCCGCGCTCTAGCGGGAGTTGAGACCCAGTACTTC.

This rearrangement joins TRBV5-6 to TRBJ2-1, with TRBD1 matching 8 bases. The ends lost 4 bases at V and 1 base at J; junction bases unmatched: 4. The CDR3 runs to 15 residues. CDR1 and CDR2 from the germline V gene are SGHDT and YYEEEE. CDR3 sequence reads: CASSPRQGSYNEQFF. In DNA, the CDR3 is TGTGCCAGCAGCCCGCGACAGGGGTCCTACAATGAGCAGTTCTTC.

V and J are TRBV29-1 and TRBJ1-1; no reliable D call. There are 15 residues in the CDR3. V lost 6 bases to trimming and J lost 0 bases, with 17 bases between them. Germline V gene lookup returns CDR1 SQVTM and CDR2 ANQGSEA. CDR3 in amino acids: CSVSPASPMNTEAFF. The CDR3 DNA is TGCAGCGTCTCCCCCGCCAGTCCGATGAACACTGAAGCTTTCTTT. The complete variable domain, with remaining parts taken from reference TRBV29-1 and TRBJ1-1, reads SAVISQKPSRDICQRGTSLTIQCQVDSQVTMMFWYRQQPGQSLTLIATANQGSEATYESGFVIDKFPISRPNLTFSTLTVSNMSPEDSSIYLCSVSPASPMNTEAFFGQGTRLTVV.

This clone was counted between two and nine times. The genes are TRBV19 and TRBJ2-1; D is perhaps TRBD1 (5 bases). Germline values: CDR1 LNHDA, CDR2 SQIVND (reference sequence). The CDR3 runs to 15 residues. Trimming took off 9 bases at V and 5 bases at J, with 20 bases between the two ends. The CDR3 DNA sequence: TGTGCCAGCCGACAGACCCCCAGCCGCGACAATGAGCAGTTCTTC. Translation: CASRQTPSRDNEQFF. The full variable domain, its missing parts supplied by reference TRBV19 and TRBJ2-1, is DGGITQSPKYLFRKEGQNVTLSCEQNLNHDAMYWYRQDPGQGLRLIYYSQIVNDFQKGDIAEGYSVSREKKESFPLTVTSAQKNPTAFYLCASRQTPSRDNEQFFGPGTRLTVL.

The rearrangement joins TRBV7-2 to TRBJ2-1, with 7 positions matching TRBD2. The V and J ends lost 3 bases and 4 bases, in that order; junction bases with no gene match: 6. CDR3 length: 15 residues. Germline V CDR1 and CDR2: SGHTA, FQGNSA. CDR3 DNA: TGTGCCAGCAGCTTCGGCGGGAGTTCTTACAATGAGCAGTTCTTC. Translating it yields CASSFGGSSYNEQFF.

The chain carries TRBV4-1 and TRBJ2-2; D may be TRBD1 (6 bases). The V gene's germline CDR1 is MGHRA and CDR2 YSYEKL. The V and J ends lost 0 bases and 0 bases respectively, with 20 bases between them. This CDR3 spans 20 amino acids. The chain's CDR3 is CASSQEVWGQSPANTGELFF. As DNA, the CDR3 is TGCGCCAGCAGCCAAGAAGTCTGGGGGCAAAGCCCAGCGAACACCGGGGAGCTGTTTTTT.